These 13 T cell receptor beta chains were sequenced from one sample in a study of blood T cells in healthy people across ages. The authors ran a second PCR of about 6 to 12 cycles using a sample-barcoded 5' primer and a J-beta primer mix. TCRdb re-derived calls from the 5' RACE reads in MiXCR, one entry per CDR3 protein. The data show approximately 690,000 distinct CDR3 sequences, roughly 50% seen once. The specimen was blood. These receptors were obtained from a man in his fifties or sixties in good health.

This chain joins TRBV10-3 and TRBJ2-7; perhaps TRBD1 as D (6 bases). Looked up from germline, CDR1 is ENHRY and CDR2 is SYGVKD. Deletions cut 6 bases from V and 5 bases from J, with 14 bases between. There are 13 residues in the CDR3. The CDR3 region has the DNA TGTGCCATCAGGGAGGCGCAGGGGCACGAGCAGTACTTC. Its protein product is CAIREAQGHEQYF.

The V gene is TRBV29-1, the J gene TRBJ2-5; tentatively, D is TRBD2 (7 bases). Germline-derived CDR1 and CDR2 are SQVTM and ANQGSEA. V was cut by 3 bases and J by 7 bases, with 18 bases left in between. The CDR3 runs 14 residues. Here the CDR3 DNA reads TGCAGCGTTGACGGCGAGGGGGGGACCTGGACCCAGTACTTC. It translates to CSVDGEGGTWTQYF.

The rearrangement links TRBV20-1 to TRBJ1-6; no clear D. The CDR3 loop spans 13 amino acids. The V gene lost 5 bases and the J gene lost 7 bases, with 12 bases spanning the gap. Germline CDR1 reads DFQATT; CDR2 reads SNEGSKA (reference sequence). The CDR3 region is CSALSSPNSPLHF. The DNA of the CDR3 is TGCAGTGCTTTGAGTTCCCCAAATTCACCCCTCCACTTT.

This clonotype was recorded a few times. The chain links TRBV7-2 to TRBJ1-2, with TRBD1 matching over 7 bases. Germline V lookup: CDR1 SGHTA, CDR2 FQGNSA. CDR3 size: 13 residues. V dropped 5 bases and J dropped 7; count of bases not matched to a gene: 7. The CDR3 loop is CASSRDRVFGYTF. The CDR3 DNA reads as TGTGCCAGCAGCCGAGACAGGGTGTTTGGCTACACCTTC. Drawing the rest from reference TRBV7-2 and TRBJ1-2, the complete variable domain is GAGVSQSPSNKVTEKGKDVELRCDPISGHTALYWYRQSLGQGLEFLIYFQGNSAPDKSGLPSDRFSAERTGGSVSTLTIQRTQQEDSAVYLCASSRDRVFGYTFGSGTRLTVV.

In this sample, this clonotype turned up a few times. The chain combines TRBV7-9 with TRBJ1-4; no clear D. Trimming stripped 5 bases from V and 8 bases from J, with 18 bases between. Germline V lookup: CDR1 SEHNR, CDR2 FQNEAQ (reference sequence). The CDR3 is 15 residues long. The CDR3 DNA sequence: TGTGCCAGCAGCCCGGTATTTGCCTCAAGGGAAAAACTGTTTTTT. Its translation: CASSPVFASREKLFF.

V usage is TRBV6-6 and J usage is TRBJ1-2, with D uncertain. Trimming pared 4 bases from V and 2 bases from J, leaving 11 bases between. The length of the CDR3 is 14 residues. Germline CDR1 MNHNY, CDR2 SVGAGI (reference sequence). The CDR3 region is CASSSNSRNYGYTF. CDR3 DNA: TGTGCCAGCAGTTCAAACAGCCGCAACTATGGCTACACCTTC.

The CDR3 DNA sequence: TGTGCCAGCAGTCCGGACACTGGGCCCATCGAGCAGTACTTC. Translating it yields CASSPDTGPIEQYF. The chain recombines TRBV28 with TRBJ2-7; maybe TRBD1 (5 bases). This CDR3 spans 14 amino acids. The germline V gene has CDR1 MDHEN and CDR2 SYDVKM. Trimming cost V 5 bases and J 6 bases, with 17 bases left between them.

This clonotype was counted between two and nine times. This chain uses TRBV5-1 with TRBJ2-3, with TRBD1 matching over 10 bases. Germline CDR1 is SGHRS and CDR2 is YFSETQ. Trimming at V came to 0 bases and at J to 2 bases, leaving 3 bases not matched to a gene. The CDR3 is made up of 16 amino acids. The CDR3 protein is CASSLAGTGVTDTQYF. As DNA, the CDR3 is TGCGCCAGCAGCTTGGCCGGGACAGGGGTCACAGATACGCAGTATTTT.

This chain links TRBV21-1 with TRBJ2-5; the table's D call, TRBD1, was not checked against the DNA. TRBV21-1 is designated a pseudogene. CDR3 length: 16 amino acids. DNA of the CDR3: TGTGCCAGCAGCAAGGCGGGACAGGGCCCCGGAGAGACCCAGTACTTC. This sequence encodes CASSKAGQGPGETQYF.

V gene TRBV5-5 combines with J gene TRBJ2-5; 9 bases are shared with TRBD1. After removal of 0 bases from V and 5 bases from J, the junction contained 8 bases not matched to a gene. The CDR3 extends over 16 amino acids. Germline CDR1 SGHKS, CDR2 YYEKEE (reference sequence). The CDR3 nucleotides read TGTGCCAGCAGCTTGGAGGGGACAGGGAGTTGGGAGACCCAGTACTTC. This codes for CASSLEGTGSWETQYF.

This clonotype showed up many times. V and J are TRBV12-3 or TRBV12-4 and TRBJ2-7; 11 bases fit TRBD1. The length of the CDR3 is 14 residues. The V and J ends lost 6 bases and 1 base, in that order; junction bases with no gene match: 2. CDR3 in amino acids: CASRGTGGSYEQYF. Written as DNA, the CDR3 is TGTGCCAGCAGGGGGACAGGGGGTTCCTACGAGCAGTACTTC.

The chain links TRBV15 to TRBJ1-5; D is perhaps TRBD1 (6 bases). V lost 0 bases to trimming and J lost 9 bases, with 18 bases between them. Per germline, CDR1 LNHNV and CDR2 YYDKDF (reference sequence). The CDR3 runs to 16 residues. Here the CDR3 reads CATSRDQGTHWRPQHF. The CDR3, as DNA: TGTGCCACCAGCAGAGATCAGGGGACCCATTGGCGGCCCCAGCATTTT.

The chain has TRBV7-2 and TRBJ2-5; TRBD2 matches at 7 bases. Germline CDR1 reads SGHTA; CDR2 reads FQGNSA. Losses at the gene ends were 5 bases for V and 4 bases for J; bases not matched to a gene: 7. The CDR3 has 14 amino acids. For the CDR3, the DNA is TGTGCCAGCAGCCGGGACTACGCGGGAGAGACCCAGTACTTC. Translation gives CASSRDYAGETQYF.